This is a list of T cell receptor beta chains from one sample in a study of blood T cell dynamics during melanoma immunotherapy. Sequenced by immunoSEQ multiplex PCR; TCRdb stores in-frame clones only, minus some. The sample lists about 4,900 clones, around nine tenths occurring once. The sequencing used blood, collected from a patient treated with checkpoint blockade. The source is a human donor with melanoma. Both conserved end residues are part of each CDR3. A D gene is named only where the DNA matches it firmly. Clone size is given for some rows only: seen once, a few or many times, or a class if the clone is expanded.

-,TRBJ2-3,-,TRBV7-2,CASSFRGDSVTDTQYF,TGTGCCAGCAGCTTTAGGGGGGACTCGGTCACAGATACGCAGTATTTT
-,TRBJ1-2,TRBD1,TRBV6-1,CASSTTGGRGGYTF,TGTGCCAGCAGTACGACAGGGGGCAGAGGTGGCTACACCTTC
-,TRBJ1-3,-,TRBV15,CATSTGAGNTIYF,TGTGCCACCAGCACAGGAGCTGGAAACACCATATATTTT
once,TRBJ2-3,TRBD1,TRBV5-1,CASSTSGQGDTQYF,TGCGCCAGCAGCACATCCGGACAGGGCGATACGCAGTATTTT
few,TRBJ2-1,-,TRBV6-6,CASRDNEQFF,TGTGCCAGCAGGGACAATGAGCAGTTCTTC
-,TRBJ2-7,TRBD1,TRBV4-3,CASSKRPGQGHEQYF,TGCGCCAGCAGCAAACGTCCGGGACAGGGACACGAGCAGTACTTC
-,TRBJ2-2,-,TRBV5-5,CASSLYRSQNTGELFF,TGTGCCAGCAGCTTGTACAGGAGCCAGAACACCGGGGAGCTGTTTTTT
once,TRBJ2-5,-,TRBV11-3,CASSFSHQETQYF,TGTGCCAGCAGCTTTTCCCACCAAGAGACCCAGTACTTC
-,TRBJ1-3,-,TRBV5-1,CASSLAGTSSGNTIYF,TGCGCCAGCAGCTTGGCAGGGACCAGCTCTGGAAACACCATATATTTT
-,TRBJ1-2,-,TRBV7-8,CASTKGGGGGYGYTF,TGTGCCAGCACCAAAGGGGGGGGCGGAGGCTATGGCTACACCTTC
-,TRBJ2-7,-,TRBV5-5,CASSPLYEQYF,TGTGCCAGCAGCCCACTCTACGAGCAGTACTTC
-,TRBJ2-7,-,TRBV14,CASSQVGHIIYEQYF,TGTGCCAGCAGCCAAGTTGGACATATCATCTACGAGCAGTACTTC
-,TRBJ2-7,-,TRBV7-2,CASSLIVAGRGEQYF,TGTGCCAGCAGCCTCATTGTCGCAGGTCGGGGCGAGCAGTACTTC
-,TRBJ2-6,TRBD1,TRBV11-2,CASSLGAGGSSGANVLTF,TGTGCCAGCAGCTTGGGGGCAGGGGGAAGCTCTGGGGCCAACGTCCTGACTTTC
-,TRBJ2-3,-,TRBV30,CAWSASGVADTQYF,TGTGCCTGGAGTGCCAGCGGTGTCGCAGATACGCAGTATTTT
-,TRBJ2-5,TRBD2,TRBV5-4,CASSTSGRALVEETQYF,TGTGCCAGCAGTACTAGCGGGAGGGCCCTCGTAGAAGAGACCCAGTACTTC
-,TRBJ2-1,-,TRBV7-2,CASSQQPTGRASCNEQFF,TGTGCCAGCAGCCAGCAGCCCACGGGGCGGGCCTCCTGCAATGAGCAGTTCTTC
-,TRBJ2-1,TRBD2,TRBV7-9,CASSVTGTSDNEQFF,TGTGCCAGCAGTGTTACCGGGACTAGCGACAATGAGCAGTTCTTC
-,TRBJ1-2,-,TRBV28,CASSFGQVYGYTF,TGTGCCAGCAGTTTTGGCCAAGTCTATGGCTACACCTTC
-,TRBJ2-1,-,TRBV11-3,CASSLETHLQQFF,TGTGCCAGCAGCTTAGAAACGCACCTACAGCAGTTCTTC
-,TRBJ1-1,-,TRBV7-3,CASSLGRTEAFF,TGTGCCAGCAGCTTAGGGAGGACTGAAGCTTTCTTT
-,TRBJ1-3,TRBD1,TRBV7-2,CASSNRGYENTIYF,TGTGCCAGCAGTAACAGGGGTTACGAAAACACCATATATTTT
-,TRBJ1-1,-,TRBV6-6,CASSRNTEAFF,TGTGCCAGCAGTCGAAACACTGAAGCTTTCTTT
-,TRBJ2-7,TRBD1,TRBV7-2,CASARDRFYEQYF,TGTGCCAGTGCCCGGGACAGATTCTACGAGCAGTACTTC
-,TRBJ1-1,-,TRBV11-2,CASSDPRRGREAFF,TGTGCCAGCAGTGACCCCCGGAGGGGCCGTGAAGCTTTCTTT
-,TRBJ2-7,-,TRBV13,CASSPGGAASYEQYF,TGTGCCAGCAGTCCCGGGGGCGCGGCCTCCTACGAGCAGTACTTC
-,TRBJ2-1,TRBD2,TRBV7-2,CASSSQTSGTTYNEQFF,TGTGCCAGCAGCTCCCAGACTAGCGGGACTACCTACAATGAGCAGTTCTTC
-,TRBJ2-5,-,TRBV6-6,CASSYSPDSWETQYF,TGTGCCAGCAGTTACAGCCCAGACAGTTGGGAGACCCAGTACTTC
-,TRBJ2-1,TRBD2,TRBV12-5,CASGLVRSGSQQFF,TGTGCTAGTGGTTTGGTACGAAGCGGGAGTCAGCAGTTCTTC
-,TRBJ1-2,-,TRBV7-2,CASSLPYNYGYTF,TGTGCCAGCAGCTTACCTTATAACTATGGCTACACCTTC
-,TRBJ2-6,TRBD1,TRBV29-1,CSATGGSGANVLTF,TGCAGTGCCACAGGGGGCTCTGGGGCCAACGTCCTGACTTTC
once,TRBJ1-2,-,TRBV5-6,CASTNNPGTNYGYTF,TGTGCCAGCACCAACAACCCCGGGACTAACTATGGCTACACCTTC
-,TRBJ2-1,TRBD2,TRBV5-5,CASSLGTWEGSYNEQFF,TGTGCCAGCAGCTTGGGTACGTGGGAGGGATCCTACAATGAGCAGTTCTTC
-,TRBJ1-1,TRBD1,TRBV28,CASSSDRAFVGAFF,TGTGCCAGCAGCTCCGACAGGGCGTTCGTCGGAGCTTTCTTT
-,TRBJ2-1,-,TRBV7-2,CASSTAGAGWSYNEQFF,TGTGCCAGCAGCACGGCCGGGGCGGGATGGTCCTACAATGAGCAGTTCTTC
-,TRBJ1-2,-,TRBV5-5,CASSHDRPGLYGYTF,TGTGCCAGCAGCCATGACAGACCTGGGCTCTATGGCTACACCTTC
-,TRBJ2-7,TRBD2,TRBV10-2,CASSEASGAPYEQYF,TGCGCCAGCAGCGAAGCTAGCGGGGCCCCCTACGAGCAGTACTTC
-,TRBJ2-7,TRBD1,TRBV4-3,CASSQMPGQGGDEQYF,TGCGCCAGCAGCCAAATGCCGGGACAGGGGGGCGACGAGCAGTACTTC
-,TRBJ1-1,-,TRBV19,CASIPSGRWNTEAFF,TGTGCCAGTATACCGTCAGGGCGGTGGAACACTGAAGCTTTCTTT
once,TRBJ1-4,TRBD1,TRBV11-2,CASSKWTGGDEKLFF,TGTGCCAGCAGCAAATGGACAGGGGGCGATGAAAAACTGTTTTTT
-,TRBJ2-4,-,TRBV25-1,CASSGGYKNIQYF,TGTGCCAGCAGTGGGGGTTACAAAAACATTCAGTACTTC